A selection of T cell receptor beta chains follows, all from one sample in a study of CXCR3-negative and CXCR3-positive naive CD8 T cells. TCRdb re-called the 5' RACE reads; every CDR3 protein appears as one record, without DNA. The sample has over 95,000 distinct CDR3 sequences. Material for sequencing was naive CXCR3+ CD8+ T cells from blood. These TCRs come from a human donor in good health. Some clones in this sample may be carry-over from other donors' samples. Both conserved end residues are part of each CDR3.

v_call	cdr3_length	j_call	cdr3_aa
TRBV5-4	15	TRBJ1-1	CASSLERIQNTEAFF
TRBV20-1	12	TRBJ1-2	CSARPVDYGYTF
TRBV13	13	TRBJ1-2	CASSLDRGYGYTF
TRBV7-9	16	TRBJ2-5	CASSLDGTTYQETQYF
TRBV10-3	12	TRBJ2-1	CAISEAGNEQFF
TRBV14	16	TRBJ2-5	CASSQTIGSYQETQYF
TRBV12-3/TRBV12-4	13	TRBJ2-7	CASRRDPSYEQYF
TRBV29-1	18	TRBJ1-2	CSVEDPISETGLGYGYTF
TRBV19	15	TRBJ2-7	CASSIEGGPPYEQYF
TRBV20-1	17	TRBJ2-5	CSATPPGYGPTQETQYF
TRBV29-1	13	TRBJ1-3	CSVRGGSGNTIYF
TRBV7-8	12	TRBJ2-7	CASTPGGHEQYF
TRBV2	15	TRBJ2-1	CASSEGGFRYNEQFF
TRBV29-1	14	TRBJ2-3	CSVEGALSTDTQYF
TRBV20-1	14	TRBJ2-2	CSARAVQGSGELFF
TRBV9	12	TRBJ2-1	CASSVTVNEQFF
TRBV29-1	13	TRBJ2-7	CSARDRGVHEQYF
TRBV2	16	TRBJ2-1	CASSEAYGQKYNEQFF
TRBV6-2/TRBV6-3	14	TRBJ2-7	CASTDGTGNYEQYF
TRBV12-3/TRBV12-4	14	TRBJ1-2	CASSLEPILGGYTF
TRBV29-1	13	TRBJ2-5	CSVEETGGETQYF
TRBV7-9	15	TRBJ2-3	CASRPVGASTDTQYF
TRBV4-3	14	TRBJ2-1	CASSQEGTGDEQFF
TRBV27	14	TRBJ2-7	CASRPGQGLYEQYF
TRBV20-1	15	TRBJ2-7	CSAPEKSGWSYEQYF
TRBV28	14	TRBJ2-7	CASSSGLAVYEQYF
TRBV4-2	15	TRBJ2-2	CASSQLAGGTGELFF
TRBV3-1	15	TRBJ2-7	CASSAKLAGNYEQYF
TRBV10-3	17	TRBJ2-5	CAISEPGQGQYQETQYF
TRBV4-1	17	TRBJ1-2	CASSQAGQGRGENGYTF
TRBV5-1	14	TRBJ2-1	CASSLVGGDREQFF
TRBV12-3/TRBV12-4	14	TRBJ2-1	CASMDRGASNEQFF
TRBV7-6	17	TRBJ2-2	CASSFTLGQGNTGELFF
TRBV29-1	13	TRBJ2-1	CSVPLTVYNEQFF
TRBV19	18	TRBJ2-4	CASSRGIQNTLAKNIQYF
TRBV5-1	14	TRBJ2-3	CASSWDTSTDTQYF
TRBV4-1	14	TRBJ1-1	CASSLLGDSFEAFF
TRBV27	18	TRBJ1-5	CASSLPSQGPTFGQPQHF
TRBV29-1	11	TRBJ2-1	CSVVTINEQFF
TRBV15	14	TRBJ2-3	CATSTGTGSDTQYF
TRBV20-1	13	TRBJ2-7	CSASGTNIDEQYF
TRBV13	14	TRBJ2-3	CASSLSLYTDTQYF
TRBV5-6	16	TRBJ2-3	CASSLGAGGLLDTQHF
TRBV2	12	TRBJ2-7	CASVGSSYEQYF
TRBV19	19	TRBJ2-1	CASSTSGLAGGLTYNEQFF